This T cell receptor beta chain was identified in a study of CD8+ T cells in alopecia areata. General study findings and limits: Numerous expanded lesional clones remained in scalp and blood during tofacitinib.

Regarding treatment: oral pan-JAK inhibitor, 5-10 mg twice daily. This clone was recorded once. What it binds is unknown. The authors extracted RNA and reverse transcribed it into cDNA as the sequencing template. Here immunoSEQ multiplex PCR was the method, and the copy in TCRdb shows in-frame clones only, minus some. The data hold 110,000 or so clones, with 58% observed a single time. Germline V CDR1 and CDR2: SQVTM, ANQGSEA. The CDR3 contains 14 residues. V lost 2 bases, J lost 2 bases, and 13 bases lay in between. The source of this sequence is a human donor with alopecia areata. V gene TRBV29-1 combines with J gene TRBJ2-7; either TRBD1 or TRBD2 may supply D (5 bases each). The material sequenced was CD8+ T cells sorted from blood, taken at week 4, from a patient treated with tofacitinib. For the CDR3, the DNA is TGCAGCGTTGAACTGGGGGAGCGGACCTACGAGCAGTACTTC. Translation gives CSVELGERTYEQYF.